The 23 T cell receptor beta chains listed next were all sequenced from one sample in a study of shared clonotypes between healthy human individuals. Libraries were prepared by immunoSEQ multiplex PCR; TCRdb keeps only in-frame clonotypes and omits some of them. Here the sample spans approximately 2,000,000 clones, around 93% being singletons. The sequenced sample was naive CD4+ T cells from PBMCs. The subset is: CD45RA+ positively selected. All receptors derive from a man aged 18 to 30 in good health. Some clones in this sample may be carry-over from other donors' samples.

J is TRBJ2-3 and V is TRBV6-5, with D possibly being TRBD1 (5 bases). Trimming stripped 0 bases from V and 2 bases from J, with 12 bases between. The CDR3 totals 16 residues. The V gene's germline CDR1 is MNHEY and CDR2 SVGAGI. The CDR3 sequence is CASSYSGVATTDTQYF. CDR3 in DNA: TGTGCCAGCAGTTACTCAGGGGTCGCTACCACAGATACGCAGTATTTT.

This rearrangement joins TRBV11-2 to TRBJ2-1, with TRBD2 identical over 11 bases. Germline assignment: CDR1 SGHAT and CDR2 FQNNGV. The length of the CDR3 is 15 residues. After removal of 4 bases from V and 9 bases from J, the junction contained 8 bases not matched to a gene. The CDR3 sequence is CASSSRLAGRSEQFF. In nucleotides, the CDR3 is TGTGCCAGCAGCTCCCGACTAGCGGGAAGGAGTGAGCAGTTCTTC.

This chain links TRBV7-9 with TRBJ2-2; D unresolved. The V and J ends lost 4 bases and 4 bases respectively, with 10 bases between them. The length of the CDR3 is 14 residues. Germline values: CDR1 SEHNR, CDR2 FQNEAQ (reference sequence). CDR3 nucleotides: TGTGCCAGCAGCTACATAGGGTTCACCGGGGAGCTGTTTTTT. It yields the protein CASSYIGFTGELFF.

This clone was counted a few times. V usage is TRBV2 and J usage is TRBJ1-5; D possibly corresponds to TRBD1 (5 bases). In germline, CDR1 is SNHLY, CDR2 FYNNEI. V gave up 7 bases and J gave up 8 bases, with 12 bases separating them. The CDR3 sequence is 12 residues long. The CDR3 here is CASTSGAKPQHF. The CDR3 DNA follows: TGTGCCAGCACTTCTGGGGCGAAGCCCCAGCATTTT.

The chain joins TRBV29-1 to TRBJ2-7; 7 nucleotides match TRBD2. Looked up from germline, CDR1 is SQVTM and CDR2 is ANQGSEA. This CDR3 has 15 amino acids. J gave up 2 bases and V 2 bases, and 9 bases lay outside the gene matches. The CDR3 sequence is CSVETSAGVTYEQYF. CDR3 sequence (DNA): TGCAGCGTTGAAACTAGTGCGGGAGTCACCTACGAGCAGTACTTC.

The chain links TRBV18 to TRBJ1-1, with D tentatively TRBD1 (5 bases). Germline V gene lookup returns CDR1 KGHSH and CDR2 LQKENI. V lost 6 bases to trimming and J lost 1 base, with 21 bases between them. The CDR3 runs 17 residues. CDR3 amino acids: CASSPMSTDGGNTEAFF. The CDR3 region has the DNA TGTGCCAGCTCTCCCATGTCAACTGACGGGGGGAACACTGAAGCTTTCTTT.

This chain uses TRBV10-3 with TRBJ2-5, with 7 bases identical to TRBD1. Trimming took 6 bases from V and 0 from J; bases not matched to a gene: 7. Germline V gives CDR1 ENHRY, CDR2 SYGVKD. The CDR3 has 15 amino acids. This CDR3 is CAIRKHTGDQETQYF. The CDR3 coding sequence is TGTGCCATCAGAAAACATACAGGGGACCAAGAGACCCAGTACTTC.

The CDR3 sequence is CASSHPARDNQPQHF. CDR3 coding DNA: TGCGCCAGCAGCCACCCCGCGAGGGACAATCAGCCCCAGCATTTT. The chain couples TRBV4-1 to TRBJ1-5; D gene ambiguous. Germline values: CDR1 MGHRA, CDR2 YSYEKL. The CDR3 runs to 15 residues. Trimming pared 3 bases from V and 3 bases from J, leaving 12 bases between.

This clone has just one count. Distinct nucleotide sequences in the sample also encode this CDR3. J is TRBJ1-3 and V is TRBV6-1; D is uncertain. V lost 2 bases and J 0 bases, leaving 8 bases between the germline ends. The CDR3 totals 15 residues. The germline gives CDR1 MNHNS, CDR2 SASEGT. Written as DNA, the CDR3 is TGTGCCAGCAGTGAAAGGCCGAACTCTGGAAACACCATATATTTT. Protein: CASSERPNSGNTIYF.

The rearrangement joins TRBV7-9 to TRBJ2-2, with TRBD2 as a possible D gene (6 bases). The CDR3 runs to 16 residues. Germline V CDR1 and CDR2: SEHNR, FQNEAQ (reference sequence). The germline V and J ends were trimmed by 5 bases and 6 bases, with 19 bases remaining between them. CDR3 in DNA: TGTGCCAGCAGCCCACGCCGGGAGCGGAAGGCCGGGGAGCTGTTTTTT. As protein: CASSPRRERKAGELFF.

This clone was observed a handful of times. The chain employs TRBV7-9 and TRBJ2-4; 7 positions agree with TRBD1. There are 14 residues in the CDR3. Losses at the gene ends were 6 bases for V and 2 bases for J; bases not matched to a gene: 4. Germline CDR1 SEHNR, CDR2 FQNEAQ (reference sequence). The CDR3 is CASSLQGTKNIQYF. The CDR3 nucleotides read TGTGCCAGCAGTTTACAGGGGACCAAAAACATTCAGTACTTC.

This clone has only a few counts. The V and J genes are TRBV6-6 and TRBJ1-5; no clear D. The length of the CDR3 is 12 residues. Germline V gene data show CDR1 as MNHNY and CDR2 as SVGAGI (reference sequence). V was clipped by 3 bases and J by 3 bases, with 3 bases between them. The CDR3 is CASSYDNQPQHF. The CDR3 nucleotides read TGTGCCAGCAGTTATGACAATCAGCCCCAGCATTTT.

The chain uses TRBV9 and TRBJ2-1; a weak D match, TRBD2 (6 bases). V gave up 5 bases and J gave up 0 bases, with 12 bases separating them. Looked up from germline, CDR1 is SGDLS and CDR2 is YYNGEE. The CDR3 runs 15 residues. This CDR3 reads CASRSSGSSYNEQFF. DNA of the CDR3: TGTGCCAGCAGAAGTAGCGGTTCCTCCTACAATGAGCAGTTCTTC.

The chain combines TRBV5-4 with TRBJ1-2; 7 bases map to TRBD1. This CDR3 spans 14 amino acids. The ends lost 3 bases at V and 6 bases at J; junction bases unmatched: 8. CDR1 and CDR2 from the germline V gene are SGHNT and YYREEE (reference sequence). CDR3 sequence: CASSSKQGWDGYTF. CDR3 nucleotide sequence: TGTGCCAGCAGCTCGAAACAGGGGTGGGATGGCTACACCTTC.

The J gene is TRBJ1-1, the V gene TRBV7-9, with 10 nucleotides matching TRBD1. With V trimmed by 0 bases and J by 6 bases, 7 bases remained unmatched. The CDR3 has 16 residues. Germline V lookup: CDR1 SEHNR, CDR2 FQNEAQ (reference sequence). As DNA, the CDR3 is TGTGCCAGCAGCTTAGCCGGGACAGGGGCGGCCGCTGAAGCTTTCTTT. It yields the protein CASSLAGTGAAAEAFF.

The V and J genes are TRBV5-4 and TRBJ2-3; TRBD1 aligns across 7 bases. The CDR3 is 15 residues long. The germline V gene encodes CDR1 SGHNT and CDR2 YYREEE (reference sequence). The V gene end was trimmed by 0 bases and the J gene end by 4 bases; junction bases not matched to a gene: 5. The CDR3 coding sequence is TGTGCCAGCAGCTTGGTGGGACAGCCCCCAGATACGCAGTATTTT. Translated, it gives CASSLVGQPPDTQYF.

This chain connects TRBV9 to TRBJ2-3; 8 bases agree with TRBD2. Germline V gene data show CDR1 as SGDLS and CDR2 as YYNGEE. This CDR3 comprises 16 residues. V lost 3 bases, J lost 4 bases, and 10 bases stayed unmatched. Here the CDR3 DNA reads TGTGCCAGCAGCGCGGGGGGGTTTGTTGAGGCAGATACGCAGTATTTT. Its translation: CASSAGGFVEADTQYF.

The chain couples TRBV6-4 to TRBJ2-3; 8 nucleotides agree with TRBD2. The V segment lost 4 bases and the J segment 1 base; nucleotides outside the gene matches: 13. The CDR3 spans 18 residues. CDR1 is MRHNA and CDR2 is SNTAGT in the germline V gene. The CDR3, as DNA: TGTGCCAGCAGTGTCACTAGCGGTCTACTTCCTGGCACAGATACGCAGTATTTT. As protein: CASSVTSGLLPGTDTQYF.

The chain uses TRBV27 and TRBJ2-6; D is undetermined. Germline V CDR1 and CDR2: MNHEY, SMNVEV (reference sequence). The CDR3 runs 17 residues. V was cut by 4 bases and J by 0 bases, with 13 bases left in between. The DNA of the CDR3 is TGTGCCAGCAGTTCCATTTGGGCCTCCTCTGGGGCCAACGTCCTGACTTTC. Its translation: CASSSIWASSGANVLTF.

This clone was recorded a few times. The chain carries TRBV30 and TRBJ1-5; D is ambiguous. Germline V gene sequence: CDR1 GTSNPN, CDR2 SVGIG (reference sequence). The length of the CDR3 is 14 residues. V was shortened by 2 bases and J by 4 bases, with 12 bases between the two germline ends. The CDR3 here is CAWSRRQTNQPQHF. The CDR3, as DNA: TGTGCCTGGAGTCGACGGCAGACAAATCAGCCCCAGCATTTT.

The chain recombines TRBV28 with TRBJ2-7, with D perhaps assigned TRBD1 or TRBD2 (5 bases each). CDR3 length equals 13 residues. The V gene lost 2 bases and the J gene lost 3 bases, with 8 bases spanning the gap. The germline V gene has CDR1 MDHEN and CDR2 SYDVKM. CDR3 nucleotide sequence: TGTGCCAGCAGTTTACGGGACCACTACGAGCAGTACTTC. Protein sequence: CASSLRDHYEQYF.

This clone was detected once. The sample carries other DNA sequences with the same CDR3. V gene TRBV5-1 combines with J gene TRBJ1-4; possible D gene TRBD1, 6 bases. The germline V gene encodes CDR1 SGHRS and CDR2 YFSETQ. The CDR3 consists of 14 residues. Trimming left V 0 bases short and J 6 bases short, with 9 bases between. CDR3 region: CASSLDPGDEKLFF. The CDR3, as DNA: TGCGCCAGCAGCTTGGACCCAGGGGATGAAAAACTGTTTTTT.

The V and J genes are TRBV28 and TRBJ2-7, with 10 bases that match TRBD2. The junction had 8 bases not matched to a gene; V was cut back by 8 bases and J by 4 bases. The CDR3 spans 14 residues. The germline CDR1 and CDR2 sequences are MDHEN and SYDVKM. The chain's CDR3 is CASLGLAGAYEQYF. CDR3 DNA: TGTGCCAGCCTTGGCCTAGCGGGAGCTTACGAGCAGTACTTC.